These 10 T cell receptor beta chains were all obtained from the same sample, sequenced in a study of OX40 agonist ivuxolimab in advanced cancers. TCRdb keeps only in-frame clones here, not all; method: immunoSEQ multiplex PCR. The table has 60,000 to 65,000 clones, roughly four fifths seen once. The specimen was CD4+ or CD8+ T cells sorted from blood, collected in a trial of the OX40 agonist ivuxolimab. Receptor source: an adult with an advanced solid tumor such as melanoma, head and neck, liver or kidney cancer.

This clone occurred once. J is TRBJ1-2 and V is TRBV30, with 8 bases aligning to TRBD1. This CDR3 has 14 residues. Germline lookup yields CDR1 GTSNPN and CDR2 SVGIG (reference sequence). V dropped 3 bases and J dropped 7; count of bases not matched to a gene: 10. CDR3 bases: TGTGCCTGGAGACCCCAGGGGGCCCATCCTGGCTACACCTTC. Translating gives CAWRPQGAHPGYTF.

The chain couples TRBV11-2 to TRBJ2-3; 11 nucleotides align to TRBD2. CDR3 size: 17 residues. V trimming: 1 base; J trimming: 6 bases; junction bases outside the gene matches: 9. Germline loops: CDR1 SGHAT, CDR2 FQNNGV. CDR3 in amino acids: CASSLALLAGGRDTQYF. The CDR3 nucleotides read TGTGCCAGCAGCTTAGCTCTGCTAGCGGGGGGCAGGGATACGCAGTATTTT.

The rearrangement links TRBV18 to TRBJ1-1; D possibly corresponds to TRBD1 (6 bases). V dropped 4 bases and J dropped 5 bases, with 11 bases sitting between them. CDR1 and CDR2 from the germline V gene are KGHSH and LQKENI. The CDR3 has 13 residues. Written as DNA, the CDR3 is TGTGCCAGCTCACTGGGGGCGGGAACTGAAGCTTTCTTT. It encodes CASSLGAGTEAFF.

The chain carries TRBV5-1 and TRBJ1-1; maybe TRBD1 (6 bases). V gave up 4 bases and J gave up 4 bases, with 17 bases separating them. The CDR3 length is 15 residues. The germline V gene has CDR1 SGHRS and CDR2 YFSETQ. The CDR3 DNA is TGCGCCAGCAGCGGCCCCGGGACACGGGGCACTGAAGCTTTCTTT. Its translation: CASSGPGTRGTEAFF.

The chain employs TRBV20-1 and TRBJ1-2; D is undetermined. Trimming removed 1 base at V and 12 bases at J, with 6 bases between. Germline-derived CDR1 and CDR2 are DFQATT and SNEGSKA (reference sequence). The CDR3 contains 9 residues. In DNA form, the CDR3 reads TGCAGTGCTAGAGGGCAGGACACCTTC. Its translation is CSARGQDTF.

This sequence joins TRBV5-5 and TRBJ2-5, with D possibly TRBD2 on 5 matching bases. This CDR3 spans 15 amino acids. Germline assignment: CDR1 SGHKS and CDR2 YYEKEE (reference sequence). The V and J ends lost 3 bases and 0 bases respectively, with 12 bases between them. CDR3 amino acids: CASSSVRGYQETQYF. The CDR3 DNA is TGTGCCAGCAGCTCCGTCCGGGGATACCAAGAGACCCAGTACTTC.

The rearrangement joins TRBV18 to TRBJ2-5, with D maybe TRBD1 (6 bases). The J call may be wrong; the DNA end is better matched by TRBJ2-7. This CDR3 has 15 residues. Germline-derived CDR1 and CDR2 are KGHSH and LQKENI. CDR3 coding DNA: TGTGCCAGCTCACTCACACAGGGTCCTCCCCACGAGCAGTACTTC. It codes for CASSLTQGPPHEQYF.

The rearrangement links TRBV5-4 to TRBJ2-3, with 10 bases matching TRBD2. There are 15 residues in the CDR3. CDR1 is SGHNT and CDR2 is YYREEE in the germline V gene (reference sequence). Germline trimming cut 2 bases from V and 7 bases from J; bases unmatched to any gene: 7. The CDR3, as DNA: TGTGCCAGCAGCTTTCCTAGCGGGGGAGGGCATACGCAGTATTTT. It is translated as CASSFPSGGGHTQYF.

The CDR3 nucleotides are TGCACCAGCAGCCAAGCGGGACTAGCGGGGGGTACGAACCAGTACTTC. It is translated as CTSSQAGLAGGTNQYF. The chain has TRBV1 and TRBJ2-5; the D segment call TRBD2 is taken from the table without a DNA check. TRBV1 is termed a pseudogene. This CDR3 is 16 amino acids long.

The chain uses TRBV27 and TRBJ2-2; D gene ambiguous. Trimming removed 3 bases from V and 5 bases from J, with 10 bases in between. CDR3 length equals 14 residues. Germline V gene data show CDR1 as MNHEY and CDR2 as SMNVEV (reference sequence). The chain's CDR3 is CASSFPLGTGELFF. CDR3 in DNA: TGTGCCAGCAGTTTCCCCCTTGGGACCGGGGAGCTGTTTTTT.